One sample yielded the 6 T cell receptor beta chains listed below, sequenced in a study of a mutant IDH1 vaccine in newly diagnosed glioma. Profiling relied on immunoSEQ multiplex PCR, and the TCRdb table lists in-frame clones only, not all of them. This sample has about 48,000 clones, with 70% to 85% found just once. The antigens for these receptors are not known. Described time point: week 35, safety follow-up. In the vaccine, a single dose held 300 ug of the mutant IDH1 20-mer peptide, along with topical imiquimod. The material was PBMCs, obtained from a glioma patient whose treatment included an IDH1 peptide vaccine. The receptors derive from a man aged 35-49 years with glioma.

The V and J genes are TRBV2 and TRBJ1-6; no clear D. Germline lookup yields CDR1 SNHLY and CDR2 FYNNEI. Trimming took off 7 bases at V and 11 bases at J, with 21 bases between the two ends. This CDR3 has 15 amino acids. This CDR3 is CASTALGRVKAPLHF. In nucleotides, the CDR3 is TGTGCCAGCACCGCCCTCGGAAGGGTCAAGGCACCCCTCCACTTT.

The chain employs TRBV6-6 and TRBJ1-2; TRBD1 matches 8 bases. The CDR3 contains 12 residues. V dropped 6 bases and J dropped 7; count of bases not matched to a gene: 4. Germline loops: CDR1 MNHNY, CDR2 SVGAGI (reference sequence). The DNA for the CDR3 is TGTGCCAGCAGCAGAGACAGGGGTGGCTACACCTTC. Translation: CASSRDRGGYTF.

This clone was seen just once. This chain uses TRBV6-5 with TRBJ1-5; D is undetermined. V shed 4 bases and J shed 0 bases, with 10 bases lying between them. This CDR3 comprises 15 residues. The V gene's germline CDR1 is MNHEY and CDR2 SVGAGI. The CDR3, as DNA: TGTGCCAGCAGTTCCTCCGACGGTAGCAATCAGCCCCAGCATTTT. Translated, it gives CASSSSDGSNQPQHF.

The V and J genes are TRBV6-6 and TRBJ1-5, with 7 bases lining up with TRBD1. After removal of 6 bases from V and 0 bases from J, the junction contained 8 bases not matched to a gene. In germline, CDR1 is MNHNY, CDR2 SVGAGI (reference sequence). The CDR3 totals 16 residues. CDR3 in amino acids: CASSLTGTDSNQPQHF. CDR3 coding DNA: TGTGCCAGCAGCCTCACCGGGACAGATAGCAATCAGCCCCAGCATTTT.

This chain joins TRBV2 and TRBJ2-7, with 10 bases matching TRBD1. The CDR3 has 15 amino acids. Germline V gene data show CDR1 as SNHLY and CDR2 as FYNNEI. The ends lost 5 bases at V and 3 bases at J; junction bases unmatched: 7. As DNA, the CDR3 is TGTGCCAGCAGTCTTTACCGGGACAGGGGCTACGAGCAGTACTTC. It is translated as CASSLYRDRGYEQYF.

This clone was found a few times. The CDR3 nucleotides read TGTGCCAGCAGCCGGGGGTCAGCCCCTGGAAAACTGTTTTTT. It is translated as CASSRGSAPGKLFF. The V and J genes are TRBV5-6 and TRBJ1-4; possibly TRBD1 for D (5 bases). Germline V CDR1 and CDR2: SGHDT, YYEEEE. Deletions cut 4 bases from V and 10 bases from J, with 17 bases between. The length of the CDR3 is 14 residues.